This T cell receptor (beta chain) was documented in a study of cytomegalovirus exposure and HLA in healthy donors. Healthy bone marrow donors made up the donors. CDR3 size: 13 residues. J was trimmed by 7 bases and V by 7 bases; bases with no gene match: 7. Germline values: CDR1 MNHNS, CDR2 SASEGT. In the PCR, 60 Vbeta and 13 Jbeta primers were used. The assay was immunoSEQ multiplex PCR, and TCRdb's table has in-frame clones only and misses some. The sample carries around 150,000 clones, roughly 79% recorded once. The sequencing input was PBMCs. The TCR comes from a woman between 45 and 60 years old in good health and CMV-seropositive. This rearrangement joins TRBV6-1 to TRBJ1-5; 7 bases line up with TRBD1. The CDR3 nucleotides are TGTGCCAGCAAAGGGGGCGAGAGGCAGCCCCAGCATTTT. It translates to CASKGGERQPQHF.